These T cell receptor beta chains were read from a single sample in a study of blood T cell repertoires in COVID-19. Profiling relied on immunoSEQ multiplex PCR, and the TCRdb table lists in-frame clones only, not all of them. This sample has 200,000 to 250,000 clones, with roughly 87% found just once. Sequencing was performed on peripheral blood. All receptors come from a man younger than 30 with active or convalescent COVID-19. The CDR3 runs from the conserved cysteine through the conserved F or W. D genes are given only for firm matches. Clone size is shown for a subset of rows, as once, few, many or a class of expanded clone.

length: 16; size: .; J: TRBJ1-2; V: TRBV5-1; D: TRBD1; DNA: TGCGCCAGCAGCTTGGACCTGGACAGGGATAAGGATGGCTACACCTTC; CDR3: CASSLDLDRDKDGYTF
length: 14; size: .; J: TRBJ1-4; V: TRBV28; D: .; DNA: TGTGCCAGCAGTCTACAGGGTTCTAATGAAAAACTGTTTTTT; CDR3: CASSLQGSNEKLFF
length: 16; size: .; J: TRBJ2-2; V: TRBV5-4; D: TRBD1; DNA: TGTGCCAGCAGCTTGGGTGGGACAGGGGGCACCGGGGAGCTGTTTTTT; CDR3: CASSLGGTGGTGELFF
length: 15; size: .; J: TRBJ2-7; V: TRBV10-3; D: .; DNA: TGTGCCATCAGTGAGTCCCAGGGGTATGGGCCCGAGCAGTACTTC; CDR3: CAISESQGYGPEQYF
length: 15; size: .; J: TRBJ2-3; V: TRBV4-3; D: .; DNA: TGCGCCAGCAGCCAAGATGCAGGGAACACAGATACGCAGTATTTT; CDR3: CASSQDAGNTDTQYF
length: 19; size: .; J: TRBJ1-6; V: TRBV18; D: .; DNA: TGTGCCAGCTCAACACTGGACGGGCTGGGGAGCTCCTATAATTCACCCCTCCACTTT; CDR3: CASSTLDGLGSSYNSPLHF
length: 17; size: .; J: TRBJ2-1; V: TRBV10-3; D: .; DNA: TGTGCCATCAGTCTGCCTAGCAGCTCCGGTTTTCTCGGTGAGCAGTTCTTC; CDR3: CAISLPSSSGFLGEQFF
length: 15; size: few; J: TRBJ2-7; V: TRBV28; D: TRBD2; DNA: TGTGCCGCAGGGACTAGCGGGTCCCTCTCCTACGAGCAGTACTTC; CDR3: CAAGTSGSLSYEQYF
length: 14; size: .; J: TRBJ1-2; V: TRBV2; D: .; DNA: TGTGCCAGCCTCCCCGGGGGGCAGGGTAATGGCTACACCTTC; CDR3: CASLPGGQGNGYTF
length: 18; size: few; J: TRBJ1-5; V: TRBV24-1; D: .; DNA: TGTGCCACCAGTGATTTGTTGGCCAGGAAGAGTAGCAATCAGCCCCAGCATTTT; CDR3: CATSDLLARKSSNQPQHF
length: 15; size: .; J: TRBJ1-1; V: TRBV7-2; D: .; DNA: TGTGCCAGCAGCCCTCACCCCGGAGGACACACTGAAGCTTTCTTT; CDR3: CASSPHPGGHTEAFF
length: 14; size: .; J: TRBJ2-5; V: TRBV9; D: TRBD1; DNA: TGTGCCAGCAGCGTGGACAGGGATCAAGAGACCCAGTACTTC; CDR3: CASSVDRDQETQYF
length: 14; size: .; J: TRBJ2-5; V: TRBV28; D: TRBD1; DNA: TGTGCCAGCTTAACAGGGGGAACGGGAGAGACCCAGTACTTC; CDR3: CASLTGGTGETQYF
length: 16; size: .; J: TRBJ2-1; V: TRBV15; D: .; DNA: TGTGCCACTTCTTTGCGGGGAAAAAGCTCCTACAATGAGCAGTTCTTC; CDR3: CATSLRGKSSYNEQFF
length: 16; size: .; J: TRBJ2-4; V: TRBV4-3; D: TRBD2; DNA: TGCGCCAGCAGCCAAGACGCTAGCGGAGCCAAAAACATTCAGTACTTC; CDR3: CASSQDASGAKNIQYF
length: 15; size: .; J: TRBJ1-2; V: TRBV5-4; D: .; DNA: TGTGCCAGCACTTACATGGTCGGGGGGACCTATGGCTACACCTTC; CDR3: CASTYMVGGTYGYTF
length: 16; size: few; J: TRBJ1-3; V: TRBV7-9; D: .; DNA: TGTGCCAGCAGCTCGAGGGACACCTCCTCTGGAAACACCATATATTTT; CDR3: CASSSRDTSSGNTIYF
length: 15; size: .; J: TRBJ2-6; V: TRBV19; D: .; DNA: TGTGCCAGTAGATTCCCCTACTCTGGGGCCAACGTCCTGACTTTC; CDR3: CASRFPYSGANVLTF
length: 14; size: .; J: TRBJ1-2; V: TRBV4-3; D: .; DNA: TGCGCCAGCAGCCATGAACAGGTTAACTATGGCTACACCTTC; CDR3: CASSHEQVNYGYTF
length: 15; size: .; J: TRBJ1-4; V: TRBV9; D: TRBD1; DNA: TGTGCCAGCAGCGGGAGACAGGGTGGCATCGGAAAACTGTTTTTT; CDR3: CASSGRQGGIGKLFF
length: 14; size: .; J: TRBJ1-1; V: TRBV7-6; D: .; DNA: TGTGCCAGCAGCCCTGTGCGCATGAACACTGAAGCTTTCTTT; CDR3: CASSPVRMNTEAFF
length: 14; size: .; J: TRBJ1-3; V: TRBV6-2/TRBV6-3; D: .; DNA: TGTGCCAGCAGTTCCAGGGGCCGAGGAAACACCATATATTTT; CDR3: CASSSRGRGNTIYF